The next 31 T cell receptor beta chains were all read from a single sample in a study of regulatory T cells in long-lasting Graves disease. Time point of the sample: newly diagnosed GD, antithyroid drugs for less than 3 months. RNA extracted from PBMCs served as the sequencing template. With iRepertoire HTBI primers and Arm-PCR of CDR3 regions, TCR beta libraries were built. TCRdb used MiXCR to reprocess the multiplex PCR reads, holding one entry per CDR3 protein. The sample lists a few hundred thousand distinct CDR3 sequences; 20% to 25% were seen once. Sequenced here: peripheral blood mononuclear cells (PBMCs), sampled at new diagnosis, from a patient treated with antithyroid drugs. Source of these receptors: a female donor with Graves disease.

This clonotype has at least ten counts. V gene TRBV6-2 or TRBV6-3 combines with J gene TRBJ1-6; D gene ambiguous. The length of the CDR3 is 13 residues. Trimming took off 4 bases at V and 13 bases at J, with 14 bases between the two ends. Germline V gene lookup returns CDR1 MNHEY and CDR2 SVGEGT. The CDR3 loop is CASSSREGRPLHF. CDR3 coding DNA: TGTGCCAGCAGTTCTCGGGAGGGTCGGCCCCTCCACTTT.

A remark on this clonotype: This may be a read error: a much more frequent sequence differs by one nucleotide. V gene TRBV7-2 combines with J gene TRBJ2-7, with D tentatively TRBD1 (5 bases). V dropped 1 base and J dropped 3 bases, with 13 bases sitting between them. The germline gives CDR1 SGHTA, CDR2 FQGNSA. The CDR3 covers 15 residues. Here the CDR3 reads CASSLVGQGIYEQYF. The CDR3 nucleotides are TGTGCCAGCAGCTTAGTAGGTCAGGGTATCTACGAGCAGTACTTC.

This clonotype was observed many times. CDR3 loop: CASSYRVASGSTGELFF. The CDR3 DNA reads as TGTGCCAGCAGTTACAGGGTGGCTAGCGGGAGTACCGGGGAGCTGTTTTTT. This chain links TRBV6-5 with TRBJ2-2; 10 bases are shared with TRBD2. V was pared by 2 bases and J by 5 bases, with 8 bases of the junction left unmatched. This CDR3 spans 17 amino acids. The germline gives CDR1 MNHEY, CDR2 SVGAGI.

A remark on this clonotype: A far larger clone is off by one base, so a read error is likely. No conserved phenylalanine or tryptophan ends this CDR3, so it is likely a read error. Because the CDR3's place on the DNA is in doubt, the DNA is left out and the CDR3 is given as listed by TCRdb. The chain employs TRBV7-2 and TRBJ2-1. The CDR3 region is 13 residues in length, termini included. Germline V gene data show CDR1 as SGHTA and CDR2 as FQGNSA. The CDR3 is CASSPARLDTQYL.

In this sample, this clonotype turned up many times. V and J are TRBV6-2 or TRBV6-3 and TRBJ1-1; 7 bases line up with TRBD1. The germline CDR1 and CDR2 sequences are MNHEY and SVGEGT. V dropped 6 bases and J dropped 1; count of bases not matched to a gene: 8. The CDR3 spans 15 residues. For the CDR3, the DNA is TGTGCCAGCAGCCTAACAGGGGTTCGGAACACTGAAGCTTTCTTT. Translating gives CASSLTGVRNTEAFF.

This clonotype was observed at least ten times. J is TRBJ2-1 and V is TRBV12-3 or TRBV12-4; 9 bases agree with TRBD1. CDR3 length: 18 residues. Germline trimming cut 6 bases from V and 4 bases from J; bases unmatched to any gene: 16. The CDR3 DNA sequence: TGTGCCAGCAGACCTACCCTTCACGGGACAGGGAATTACAATGAGCAGTTCTTC. It specifies CASRPTLHGTGNYNEQFF.

This clonotype was observed at least ten times. This chain connects TRBV20-1 to TRBJ1-1, with no clear D. V lost 1 base and J lost 0, with 18 bases in between. This CDR3 contains 17 residues. CDR1 is DFQATT, CDR2 SNEGSKA, per germline (reference sequence). The CDR3 nucleotides are TGCAGTGCTAGAGGTTATTACGGACGAGGAATGAACACTGAAGCTTTCTTT. It codes for CSARGYYGRGMNTEAFF.

Concerning this clonotype itself: This may stem from a read error, because a much larger clone lies one nucleotide away. This rearrangement joins TRBV11-2 to TRBJ2-3; D assignment may be TRBD1 or TRBD2 (5 bases each). Germline CDR1 reads SGHAT; CDR2 reads FQNNGV. V was cut by 5 bases and J by 5 bases, with 17 bases left in between. This CDR3 is built from 15 residues. CDR3: CASSRGPERIDTQYF. Here the CDR3 DNA reads TGTGCCAGCAGCCGGGGCCCGGAGAGGATAGATACGCAGTATTTT.

This clonotype was seen many times. The chain couples TRBV20-1 to TRBJ1-5, with D tentatively TRBD1 (6 bases). V lost 3 bases, J lost 3 bases, and 12 bases lay in between. The CDR3 length is 14 residues. Germline loops: CDR1 DFQATT, CDR2 SNEGSKA (reference sequence). In DNA, the CDR3 is TGCAGTGCTAGGGGCAGGGGCGTCAATCAGCCCCAGCATTTT. Residues: CSARGRGVNQPQHF.

The chain is built from TRBV5-1 and TRBJ2-7; 7 nucleotides align to TRBD2. V was clipped by 2 bases and J by 5 bases; unmatched bases: 4. The germline CDR1 and CDR2 sequences are SGHRS and YFSETQ. The CDR3 runs 13 residues. The CDR3 DNA reads as TGCGCCAGCAGCTTAGTTACTAGCGACGAGCAGTACTTC. Amino acid sequence: CASSLVTSDEQYF. Supplemented by reference TRBV5-1 and TRBJ2-7, the full variable domain reads KAGVTQTPRYLIKTRGQQVTLSCSPISGHRSVSWYQQTPGQGLQFLFEYFSETQRNKGNFPGRFSGRQFSNSRSEMNVSTLELGDSALYLCASSLVTSDEQYFGPGTRLTVT.

In this sample, this clonotype turned up many times. This chain uses TRBV20-1 with TRBJ2-5, with D maybe TRBD1 (6 bases). Trimming removed 4 bases at V and 2 bases at J, with 14 bases between. The CDR3 is 14 residues long. Germline V gene lookup returns CDR1 DFQATT and CDR2 SNEGSKA (reference sequence). The CDR3 bases are TGCAGTGCTAAGCAGGGGTCGAGACAAGAGACCCAGTACTTC. Amino acid sequence: CSAKQGSRQETQYF.

Comments on this clonotype: Given a much more abundant clone one base away, this may be a read error. The chain employs TRBV11-2 and TRBJ2-7, with 12 bases matching TRBD2. Germline V lookup: CDR1 SGHAT, CDR2 FQNNGV. CDR3 length equals 15 residues. V lost 10 bases to trimming and J lost 1 base; unmatched junction nucleotides: 8. In DNA, the CDR3 is TGTGCCAACAGTCACCTAGCGGGGGGGTCCTACGAGCAGTACTTC. It is translated as CANSHLAGGSYEQYF.

At least ten counts were recorded for this clonotype. The chain is built from TRBV7-2 and TRBJ2-3; TRBD1 might be the D (5 bases). The length of the CDR3 is 15 residues. V shed 1 base and J shed 3 bases, with 11 bases lying between them. The germline gives CDR1 SGHTA, CDR2 FQGNSA. This chain's CDR3 is CASSLEGPITDTQYF. DNA for the CDR3: TGTGCCAGCAGCTTAGAGGGGCCTATTACAGATACGCAGTATTTT.

In its sample, this clonotype was seen a few times. This may arise from a read error, as a much more abundant clone is one base away. J is TRBJ2-4 and V is TRBV6-1; 7 positions agree with TRBD1. CDR1 and CDR2 (germline): MNHNS, SASEGT. Trimming removed 4 bases from V and 8 bases from J; junction bases left unmatched: 17. The CDR3 is made up of 17 amino acids. CDR3 loop: CASSGREGARSRDIQYF. CDR3 DNA: TGTGCCAGCAGTGGACGAGAGGGGGCGAGATCGAGGGACATTCAGTACTTC.

This chain uses TRBV12-3 or TRBV12-4 with TRBJ1-2; 7 bases map to TRBD1. CDR3 length equals 14 residues. V dropped 6 bases and J dropped 6; count of bases not matched to a gene: 10. CDR3 residues: CASSSRQGGHGYTF. CDR3 DNA sequence: TGTGCCAGCAGCAGTCGACAGGGAGGGCATGGCTACACCTTC.

A word on this clonotype: It differs at one base from a far larger clone, so likely a read error. The gene calls are TRBV2 and TRBJ1-3; 8 positions agree with TRBD1. Germline V gene data show CDR1 as SNHLY and CDR2 as FYNNEI. There are 16 residues in the CDR3. Trimming cost V 4 bases and J 4 bases; bases outside gene matches: 9. CDR3 nucleotides: TGTGCCAGCAGTGTGGGGCGACAGGGGCTCGGAAACACCATATATTTT. Translating it yields CASSVGRQGLGNTIYF.

This clonotype was seen many times. This rearrangement joins TRBV6-1 to TRBJ1-2; TRBD1 matches 7 bases. CDR3 size: 15 residues. Germline V gene sequence: CDR1 MNHNS, CDR2 SASEGT. V lost 7 bases, J lost 4 bases, and 12 bases stayed unmatched. In nucleotides, the CDR3 is TGTGCCAGCAACAGGCGCCAGGGGGGGAGCTATGGCTACACCTTC. Translating it yields CASNRRQGGSYGYTF.

Ten or more counts support this clonotype. V gene TRBV7-2 combines with J gene TRBJ2-2, with D hard to call. V was pared by 6 bases and J by 7 bases, with 18 bases between. Germline CDR1 reads SGHTA; CDR2 reads FQGNSA. The CDR3 length is 15 residues. CDR3 bases: TGTGCCAGCAGAGTAACCCCAAGTTCAGACGGGGAGCTGTTTTTT. Encoded protein: CASRVTPSSDGELFF.

At least ten counts were recorded for this clonotype. The V gene is TRBV6-1, the J gene TRBJ2-7, with 7 bases matching TRBD1. The CDR3 is 15 residues long. With 9 bases clipped from V and 2 bases from J, the junction kept 13 bases outside the gene matches. CDR1 and CDR2 from the germline V gene are MNHNS and SASEGT. The CDR3 coding sequence is TGTGCCAGTTTCACCCCGTCACAGGGGCCCTACGAGCAGTACTTC. Protein product: CASFTPSQGPYEQYF.

This clonotype was detected only a few times. The chain uses TRBV6-2 or TRBV6-3 and TRBJ2-6, with D perhaps matching TRBD1 (5 bases). CDR1 is MNHEY, CDR2 SVGEGT, per germline. The CDR3 is made up of 16 amino acids. V lost 7 bases and J lost 1, with 14 bases in between. The CDR3 region has the DNA TGTGCCAGCAAGGTCCCAGGGCAATCTGGGGCCAACGTCCTGACTTTC. This translates into CASKVPGQSGANVLTF.

This clonotype has at least ten counts. V usage is TRBV7-9 and J usage is TRBJ1-1, with 8 bases matching TRBD1. CDR1 and CDR2 from the germline V gene are SEHNR and FQNEAQ (reference sequence). V shed 5 bases, J shed 1 base, and the junction held 6 bases outside the gene matches. This CDR3 spans 15 amino acids. Here the CDR3 reads CASSPGDRKNTEAFF. CDR3 bases: TGTGCCAGCAGCCCGGGGGACAGGAAGAACACTGAAGCTTTCTTT.

This clonotype was counted many times. The CDR3 region has the DNA TGTGCCAGCAGCTTAGCCGGCGCAGATACGCAGTATTTT. Translating it yields CASSLAGADTQYF. The chain joins TRBV2 to TRBJ2-3; no reliable D call. Germline-derived CDR1 and CDR2 are SNHLY and FYNNEI. The V end was cut by 6 bases, the J end by 4 bases, with 11 bases between. This CDR3 region has 13 residues.

This clonotype appeared many times. The chain recombines TRBV7-9 with TRBJ2-7; 7 bases match TRBD2. The CDR3 is 15 residues long. Germline V CDR1 and CDR2: SEHNR, FQNEAQ (reference sequence). The V segment lost 3 bases and the J segment 1 base; nucleotides outside the gene matches: 6. The CDR3 DNA is TGTGCCAGCAGCTTGGAGGGGAGGGAATCCTACGAGCAGTACTTC. It encodes CASSLEGRESYEQYF.

To note about this clonotype: A far bigger clonotype differs at one base, so this is likely a read error. This chain links TRBV7-2 with TRBJ2-5; TRBD2 matches 8 bases. Germline CDR1 and CDR2: SGHTA and FQGNSA. J gave up 9 bases and V 5 bases, and 8 bases lay outside the gene matches. This CDR3 comprises 13 residues. The CDR3 sequence: CASSPREGGAQYF. In nucleotides, the CDR3 is TGTGCCAGCAGCCCCCGGGAGGGGGGGGCCCAGTACTTC.

This rearrangement joins TRBV11-2 to TRBJ2-5, with 8 bases fitting TRBD2. CDR1 and CDR2 (germline): SGHAT, FQNNGV. V lost 0 bases, J lost 4 bases, and 4 bases stayed unmatched. The CDR3 sequence is 15 residues long. The CDR3 DNA reads as TGTGCCAGCAGCTTAGAGGCGGGGGGTGGAGAGACCCAGTACTTC. Amino acids: CASSLEAGGGETQYF.

Regarding this clonotype: A read error is possible here, since a much larger clone lies one base away. The chain has TRBV2 and TRBJ1-4; D remains unclear. Germline V gene lookup returns CDR1 SNHLY and CDR2 FYNNEI. The CDR3 covers 15 residues. CDR3: CAGSEAGKGSEKLFF. Written as DNA, the CDR3 is TGTGCCGGCAGTGAAGCAGGAAAAGGAAGTGAAAAACTGTTTTTT. The whole variable domain, remainder taken from reference TRBV2 and TRBJ1-4, is EPEVTQTPSHQVTQMGQEVILRCVPISNHLYFYWYRQILGQKVEFLVSFYNNEISEKSEIFDDQFSVERPDGSNFTLKIRSTKLEDSAMYFCAGSEAGKGSEKLFFGSGTQLSVL.

In this sample, this clonotype turned up many times. The chain has TRBV6-2 or TRBV6-3 and TRBJ2-7, with no clear D. The V end lost 5 bases, the J end lost 2 bases, and 13 bases lay between the germline ends. Germline values: CDR1 MNHEY, CDR2 SVGEGT. This CDR3 is 14 amino acids long. DNA of the CDR3: TGTGCCAGCAGTCACCGGACGGGCGCCTACGAGCAGTACTTC. Its protein is CASSHRTGAYEQYF.

This clonotype has a count of ten or more. The chain combines TRBV6-1 with TRBJ1-5; TRBD1 aligns across 8 bases. The germline V gene has CDR1 MNHNS and CDR2 SASEGT. V shed 7 bases and J 3 bases; nucleotides not matched to a gene: 8. The CDR3 sequence is 15 residues long. The CDR3 DNA is TGTGCCAGCACCGTCGGGACAGGCTACAATCAGCCCCAGCATTTT. This encodes CASTVGTGYNQPQHF.

At least ten counts were recorded for this clonotype. The rearrangement uses TRBV20-1 and TRBJ2-7, with D perhaps matching TRBD2 (8 bases). Germline lookup yields CDR1 DFQATT and CDR2 SNEGSKA (reference sequence). Trimming shortened V by 2 bases and J by 3 bases, and 17 bases separated the two germline ends. CDR3 length: 15 amino acids. DNA for the CDR3: TGCAGTGCTAGACCGGGGACTAGGGGGCTCTACGAGCAGTACTTC. Protein sequence: CSARPGTRGLYEQYF.

Of note for this clonotype: This may come from a read error, since a much larger clone is one base off. The CDR3 DNA reads as TGCGCCAGCGGCTTGGCAACAGGGAACGGGGAGCTGTTTTTT. It translates to CASGLATGNGELFF. J is TRBJ2-2 and V is TRBV5-1; D may be TRBD1 (6 bases). Germline CDR1 and CDR2: SGHRS and YFSETQ. The CDR3 has 14 residues.

This clonotype appeared many times. CDR3 sequence (DNA): TGTGCCAGTAGTATAGTAGCTAGCAATGAGCAGTTCTTC. Protein: CASSIVASNEQFF. This rearrangement joins TRBV19 to TRBJ2-1; D not certain. Between the trimmed V and J ends, which lost 1 base and 6 bases, there was a span of 7 bases. Germline V gene lookup returns CDR1 LNHDA and CDR2 SQIVND (reference sequence). The CDR3 is 13 residues long.